The rows below give T cell receptor beta chains drawn from one sample of a study of cytomegalovirus exposure and HLA in healthy donors. The table came from immunoSEQ multiplex PCR; TCRdb's copy has only in-frame clones and leaves some out. The sample holds roughly 160,000 clones, 60% to 80% seen once. The sample taken for sequencing was PBMCs. The receptors here all came from a man aged 45-65 years in good health and CMV-seropositive. Each CDR3 is given with its conserved first and last residue. A D gene is named only where the DNA matches it firmly. The size field is filled for only some rows; it gives once, few, many or a size class.

D gene,clone size,V gene,J gene,CDR3 DNA,CDR3 protein
TRBD1,once,TRBV11-3,TRBJ1-6,TGTGCCAGCAGTAAAATAGACAGGGCTAATTCACCCCTCCACTTT,CASSKIDRANSPLHF
.,.,TRBV2,TRBJ1-6,TGTGCCAGTGAAACAGTCCCCTCTTATAATTCACCCCTCCACTTT,CASETVPSYNSPLHF
TRBD1,.,TRBV30,TRBJ1-4,TGTGCCTGGAGTTTCATGACAGGGTTAAGTAATGAAAAACTGTTTTTT,CAWSFMTGLSNEKLFF
TRBD1,.,TRBV7-9,TRBJ1-4,TGTGCCAGCAGCTCCGGACAGGGGACGGAACTGTTTTTT,CASSSGQGTELFF
TRBD1,few,TRBV9,TRBJ2-2,TGTGCCAGCAGCGGACCCGTACAGGGGTTTACCGGGGAGCTGTTTTTT,CASSGPVQGFTGELFF
.,.,TRBV28,TRBJ1-5,TGTGCCAGCAGCTCCCCAGGACTTCTCAATCAGCCCCAGCATTTT,CASSSPGLLNQPQHF
.,.,TRBV4-3,TRBJ1-5,TGCGCCAGCAGTCGCGACACAAGCAATCAGCCCCAGCATTTT,CASSRDTSNQPQHF
TRBD1,.,TRBV28,TRBJ1-2,TGTGCCAGCACCCAGACAGGGGTTGACGGCTACACCTTC,CASTQTGVDGYTF
TRBD1,.,TRBV12-5,TRBJ2-5,TGTGCTAGTGGTTTGGGACAGGGGGCGCAGGAGACCCAGTACTTC,CASGLGQGAQETQYF
TRBD1,once,TRBV4-1,TRBJ2-2,TGCGCCAGCAGCCAGGGACAGGGGGCATCCACCGGGGAGCTGTTTTTT,CASSQGQGASTGELFF
TRBD2,.,TRBV4-1,TRBJ2-5,TGCGCCAGCAGCCAGGGGATTCCCGGGACTACCGAAGAGACCCAGTACTTC,CASSQGIPGTTEETQYF
TRBD2,.,TRBV5-1,TRBJ2-3,TGCGCCAGCAGCCCCCGGAGCGGGGGGTACACAGATACGCAGTATTTT,CASSPRSGGYTDTQYF
.,.,TRBV29-1,TRBJ2-5,TGCAGCGTTGCCCAACAAGAGACCCAGTACTTC,CSVAQQETQYF
TRBD1,.,TRBV19,TRBJ1-2,TGTGCCAGTAGTGTCGGGACAGTAAACTATGGCTACACCTTC,CASSVGTVNYGYTF
.,.,TRBV5-8,TRBJ1-5,TGTGCCAGCAGCTTGGTTTCGGGTAGCAATCAGCCCCAGCATTTT,CASSLVSGSNQPQHF
TRBD1,.,TRBV4-2,TRBJ2-2,TGTGCCAGCAGCCCGTTTTTCTGGGGGACAGCCTCAACGAACACCGGGGAGCTGTTTTTT,CASSPFFWGTASTNTGELFF
TRBD2,.,TRBV5-1,TRBJ2-3,TGCGCCAGCAGCTTGGTAGCGGGGAGGACAGATACGCAGTATTTT,CASSLVAGRTDTQYF
.,once,TRBV6-5,TRBJ2-5,TGTGCCAGCAGCGAGGGGGGGGCTCGGGAGACCCAGTACTTC,CASSEGGARETQYF
TRBD1,once,TRBV30,TRBJ1-5,TGTGCCTCGCGGACAGGGGAAGAGGGTAGCAATCAGCCCCAGCATTTT,CASRTGEEGSNQPQHF
.,.,TRBV4-1,TRBJ2-2,TGCGCCAGCAGCCCCTGGGGAGCAGGCTCGAACACCGGGGAGCTGTTTTTT,CASSPWGAGSNTGELFF
.,.,TRBV9,TRBJ1-1,TGTGCCAGCAGCGTCGGCGGGGAGGGCACTGAAGCTTTCTTT,CASSVGGEGTEAFF
TRBD1,.,TRBV7-2,TRBJ2-2,TGTGCCAGCAGCTTAGACGGGACAGGGGGGGCCGGGGAGCTGTTTTTT,CASSLDGTGGAGELFF
.,.,TRBV9,TRBJ1-6,TGTGCCAGCAGCGCCCTTGATTCACCCCTCCACTTT,CASSALDSPLHF
TRBD2,.,TRBV11-2,TRBJ2-1,TGTGCCAGCAGCTCGGGACTAGCGGGGGTCGGATACAATGAGCAGTTCTTC,CASSSGLAGVGYNEQFF
TRBD1,.,TRBV9,TRBJ1-1,TGTGCCAGCAGCCCCCGGACAGGAAACACTGAAGCTTTCTTT,CASSPRTGNTEAFF
TRBD1,.,TRBV11-2,TRBJ1-4,TGTGCCAGCTCTCGAGGGGGCGAACTGTTTTTT,CASSRGGELFF
.,once,TRBV7-9,TRBJ2-5,TGTGCCAGCCGCGCTAAGGGGCCCCAAGAGACCCAGTACTTC,CASRAKGPQETQYF